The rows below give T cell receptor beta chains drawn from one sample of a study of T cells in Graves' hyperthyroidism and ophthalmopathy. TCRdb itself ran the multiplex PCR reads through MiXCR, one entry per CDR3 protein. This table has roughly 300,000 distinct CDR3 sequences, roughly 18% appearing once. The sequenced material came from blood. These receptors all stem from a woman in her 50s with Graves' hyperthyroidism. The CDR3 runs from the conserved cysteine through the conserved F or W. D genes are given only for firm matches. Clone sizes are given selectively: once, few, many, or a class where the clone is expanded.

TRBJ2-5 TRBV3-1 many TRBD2 CASSQETSGYQETQYF TGTGCCAGCAGCCAGGAGACTAGCGGTTACCAAGAGACCCAGTACTTC
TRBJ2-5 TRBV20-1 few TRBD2 CSARDRGGETQYF TGCAGTGCTAGAGATCGGGGGGGAGAGACCCAGTACTTC
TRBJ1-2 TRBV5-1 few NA CASSLGSGPEGYTF TGCGCCAGCAGCTTAGGTTCAGGGCCTGAGGGCTACACCTTC
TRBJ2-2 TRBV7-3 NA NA CASSLQGPGEPFF TGTGCCAGCAGCCTACAGGGCCCCGGGGAGCCGTTTTTT
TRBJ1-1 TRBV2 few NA CASDTGLNTEAFF TGTGCCAGCGATACGGGGTTGAACACTGAAGCTTTCTTT
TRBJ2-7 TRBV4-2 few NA CASSSRDNYEQYF TGTGCCAGCAGCAGCCGGGACAACTACGAGCAGTACTTC
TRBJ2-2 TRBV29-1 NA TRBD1 CSVEDGTGTNTGELFF TGCAGCGTTGAAGACGGGACAGGGACGAACACCGGGGAGCTGTTTTTT
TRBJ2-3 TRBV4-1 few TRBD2 CASSRLPERGVGDTQYF TGCGCCAGCAGCCGGCTCCCGGAGCGGGGGGTGGGCGATACGCAGTATTTT
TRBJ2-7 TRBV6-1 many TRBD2 CASSPGWGGRSYEQYF TGTGCCAGCAGCCCCGGCTGGGGGGGGAGGTCCTACGAGCAGTACTTC
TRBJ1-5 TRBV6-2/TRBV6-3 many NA CASSYTGFQPQHF TGTGCCAGCAGTTACACCGGGTTTCAGCCCCAGCATTTT
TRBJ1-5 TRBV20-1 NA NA CSAHDGLATEPQHF TGCAGTGCCCATGACGGGCTAGCGACGGAGCCCCAGCATTTT
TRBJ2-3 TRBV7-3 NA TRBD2 CASSSGTSGTTDTQYF TGTGCCAGCAGCTCGGGGACTAGCGGGACAACAGATACGCAGTATTTT
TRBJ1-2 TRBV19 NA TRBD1 CASSLPGQGSGYGYTF TGTGCCAGTAGCCTCCCGGGACAGGGGAGCGGCTATGGCTACACCTTC
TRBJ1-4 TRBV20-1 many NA CSALDGERGEKLFF TGCAGTGCTCTTGATGGGGAGCGTGGTGAAAAACTGTTTTTT
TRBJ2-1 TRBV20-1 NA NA CGARAYGGSYNEQFF TGCGGTGCGAGGGCTTATGGCGGGTCCTACAATGAGCAGTTCTTC
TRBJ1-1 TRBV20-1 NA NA CSARGGDSLNTEASF TGCAGTGCTAGAGGGGGGGACTCCCTGAACACTGAAGCTTCCTTT
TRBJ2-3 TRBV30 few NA CAWSAVEGAYTQYF TGTGCCTGGAGTGCCGTGGAGGGGGCATATACGCAGTATTTT
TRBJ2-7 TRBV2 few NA CATKGRDQFREQYF TGTGCCACTAAAGGCAGGGACCAATTTAGGGAGCAGTACTTC
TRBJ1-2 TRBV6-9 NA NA CASSYGSGYTF TGTGCCAGCAGTTATGGAAGTGGCTACACCTTC
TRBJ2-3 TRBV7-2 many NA CASSGRPRGGSDTQYF TGTGCCAGCAGCGGTAGACCTAGAGGAGGGTCAGATACGCAGTATTTT
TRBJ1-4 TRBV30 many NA CAWENGVDEKLFF TGTGCCTGGGAAAATGGGGTGGATGAAAAACTGTTTTTT
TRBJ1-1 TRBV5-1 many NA CASSRSGFDTEAFF TGCGCCAGCAGCCGCTCGGGGTTCGACACTGAAGCTTTCTTT
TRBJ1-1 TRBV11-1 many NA CASSFQGLGTEAFF TGTGCCAGCAGCTTTCAGGGGCTGGGCACTGAAGCTTTCTTT
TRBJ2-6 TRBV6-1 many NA CASSSSGANVLTF TGTGCCAGCAGTAGCTCTGGGGCCAACGTCCTGACTTTC
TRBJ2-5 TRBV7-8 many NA CASSERPNEQETQYF TGTGCCAGCAGCGAAAGACCGAATGAACAAGAGACCCAGTACTTC
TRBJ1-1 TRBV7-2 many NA CASSRTGENTEAFF TGTGCCAGCAGCCGCACCGGGGAGAACACTGAAGCTTTCTTT
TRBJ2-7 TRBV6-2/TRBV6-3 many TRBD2 CASSFSGSYEQYF TGTGCCAGCAGTTTTAGCGGGAGTTACGAGCAGTACTTC
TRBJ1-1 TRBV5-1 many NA CASSLAGADAEAFF TGCGCCAGCAGCTTGGCCGGGGCCGACGCTGAAGCTTTCTTT
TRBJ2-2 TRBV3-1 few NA CASSQPFGKTNTGELFF TGTGCCAGCAGCCAACCCTTCGGCAAGACGAACACCGGGGAGCTGTTTTTT
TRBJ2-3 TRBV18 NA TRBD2 CASSSLAGDTDTQYF TGTGCCAGCTCCTCCCTAGCGGGGGACACAGATACGCAGTATTTT
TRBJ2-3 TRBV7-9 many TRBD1 CASSWGQGNTQYF TGTGCCAGCAGCTGGGGACAGGGGAATACGCAGTATTTT
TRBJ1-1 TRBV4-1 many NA CASSQTLTGSMNTEAFF TGCGCCAGCAGCCAAACCCTAACAGGCTCCATGAACACTGAAGCTTTCTTT
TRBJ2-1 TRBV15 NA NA CATSSSQYNEQSF TGTGCCACCAGCAGTTCACAGTACAATGAGCAGTCCTTC
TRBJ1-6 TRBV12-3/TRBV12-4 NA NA CASSRDLSSYNSPLHF TGTGCCAGCAGTCGGGACCTAAGCTCCTATAATTCACCCCTCCACTTT
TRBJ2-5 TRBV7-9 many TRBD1 CASSLALTGGRQETQYF TGTGCCAGCAGCTTAGCTTTAACAGGGGGCCGGCAAGAGACCCAGTACTTC
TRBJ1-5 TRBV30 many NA CAWGRDSNQPQHF TGTGCCTGGGGGCGGGATAGCAATCAGCCCCAGCATTTT
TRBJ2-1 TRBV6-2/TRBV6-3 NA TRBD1 CASSYSWQGAAWEQFF TGTGCCAGCAGTTACTCATGGCAGGGGGCGGCATGGGAGCAGTTCTTC
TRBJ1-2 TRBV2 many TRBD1 CASSEAGQDVYTF TGTGCCAGCAGTGAAGCCGGACAGGATGTCTACACCTTC
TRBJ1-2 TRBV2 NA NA CASSEARSENYGYTF TGTGCCAGCAGTGAAGCGAGGTCAGAAAACTATGGCTACACCTTC
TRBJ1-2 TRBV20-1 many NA CSARDTRGYTF TGCAGTGCTAGAGATACAAGGGGCTACACCTTC
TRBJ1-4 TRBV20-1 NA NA CSARHRRDEKLFF TGCAGTGCTAGACACAGGAGGGACGAAAAACTGTTTTTT
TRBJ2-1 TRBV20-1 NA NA CSATRLHGEQFF TGCAGTGCTACAAGGCTGCACGGTGAGCAGTTCTTC
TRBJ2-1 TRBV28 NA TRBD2 CASSPRGLAGEQFF TGTGCCAGCAGTCCCCGGGGACTAGCGGGAGAGCAGTTCTTC
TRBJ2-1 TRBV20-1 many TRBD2 CSARPSGRLPEQFF TGCAGTGCTAGGCCTAGCGGGAGGTTGCCTGAGCAGTTCTTC
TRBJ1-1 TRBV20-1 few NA CSASEVRGAFF TGCAGTGCTAGTGAGGTTAGGGGTGCTTTCTTT
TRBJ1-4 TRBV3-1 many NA CASSQDRVRNEKLFF TGTGCCAGCAGCCAAGACAGGGTGAGAAATGAAAAACTGTTTTTT
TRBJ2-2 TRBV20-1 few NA CSAEAVGPGELFF TGCAGTGCTGAAGCGGTGGGACCCGGGGAGCTGTTTTTT
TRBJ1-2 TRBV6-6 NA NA CASSYLAGNEGGYTF TGTGCCAGCAGTTACTTGGCGGGGAATGAGGGTGGCTACACCTTC
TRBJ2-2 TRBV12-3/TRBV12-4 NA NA CAGSSRTGTGELFF TGTGCCGGCAGTTCCAGGACGGGTACCGGGGAGCTGTTTTTT
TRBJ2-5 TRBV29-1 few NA CSVEERGALRRQETQYF TGCAGCGTTGAAGAAAGGGGGGCGCTTAGAAGGCAAGAGACCCAGTACTTC
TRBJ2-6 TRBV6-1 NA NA CASSSSGSSGANVLTF TGTGCCAGCAGCTCAAGCGGCAGCTCTGGGGCCAACGTCCTGACTTTC
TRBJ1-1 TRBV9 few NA CASSVVSGTEAFF TGTGCCAGCAGCGTAGTTTCGGGGACTGAAGCTTTCTTT